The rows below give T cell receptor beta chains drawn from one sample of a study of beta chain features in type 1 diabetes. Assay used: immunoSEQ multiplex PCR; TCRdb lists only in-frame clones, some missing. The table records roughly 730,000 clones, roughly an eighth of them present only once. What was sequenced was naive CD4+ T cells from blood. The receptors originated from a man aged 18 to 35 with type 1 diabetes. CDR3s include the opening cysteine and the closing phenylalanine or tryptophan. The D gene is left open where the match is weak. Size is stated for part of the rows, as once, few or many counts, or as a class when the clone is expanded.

TGTGCCAGCAGCCTTGGGACAGGGGTCTACAATGAGCAGTTCTTC CASSLGTGVYNEQFF TRBJ2-1 TRBD1 few TRBV5-4
TGTGCCACCAGCAGAGCGGGGGTGCTCGATGAGCAGTTCTTC CATSRAGVLDEQFF TRBJ2-1 . few TRBV15
TGCAGCGCAGGCGCAGGGGACTATGGCTACACCTTC CSAGAGDYGYTF TRBJ1-2 . . TRBV29-1
TGTGCCTGGATGGTGACCTCCTACAATGAGCAGTTCTTC CAWMVTSYNEQFF TRBJ2-1 . few TRBV30
TGTGCCAGTAGTCCACAGGGCATGAACACTGAAGCTTTCTTT CASSPQGMNTEAFF TRBJ1-1 . few TRBV19
TGCAGCGTTGAAGGGACAGGTCCAGGTGGCTACACCTTC CSVEGTGPGGYTF TRBJ1-2 TRBD1 . TRBV29-1
TGTGCCAGCAGTGTTAGCGGGGGTCCCTACGAGCAGTACTTC CASSVSGGPYEQYF TRBJ2-7 TRBD2 few TRBV6-5
TGCGCCAGCAGCTTGGCTCTACTAGCGGGGGGCCAGGACGAGCAGTACTTC CASSLALLAGGQDEQYF TRBJ2-7 TRBD2 few TRBV5-1
TGTGCCATCAGTACCGGGACTCGGGACGATGAGCAGTTCTTC CAISTGTRDDEQFF TRBJ2-1 . . TRBV10-3
TGTGCCAGCAGCTTAGTGGGGACAGGGGGCTACGCTGAAGCTTTCTTT CASSLVGTGGYAEAFF TRBJ1-1 TRBD1 few TRBV7-2
TGTGCCTGGCAACAGGGGTCTGGAAACACCATATATTTT CAWQQGSGNTIYF TRBJ1-3 TRBD1 . TRBV30
TGTGCCAGCAGTGAGCAGGGACCGCCATACACAGATACGCAGTATTTT CASSEQGPPYTDTQYF TRBJ2-3 . few TRBV6-1
TGTGCCAGCTCACCACGGACAGATAATGAGCAGTTCTTC CASSPRTDNEQFF TRBJ2-1 . . TRBV18
TGTGCCAGCTCGCCCACTAGCGGGAGCTTCCAAGAGACCCAGTACTTC CASSPTSGSFQETQYF TRBJ2-5 TRBD2 . TRBV18
TGTGCCAGCAGTTCTGCGGACAGGCGAGGGCAGTACTTC CASSSADRRGQYF TRBJ2-7 TRBD1 . TRBV6-5
TGTGCCAGCAGTTTATTTGGCGACAGATTCTACGAGCAGTACTTC CASSLFGDRFYEQYF TRBJ2-7 . . TRBV27
TGTGCCACCAGCAGACAGGCCCGAACTGAAGCTTTCTTT CATSRQARTEAFF TRBJ1-1 . few TRBV15
TGTGCCAGCATCCGGGATAGCAATCAGCCCCAGCATTTT CASIRDSNQPQHF TRBJ1-5 . . TRBV28
TGTGCCAGCAGCTCCGCAGACAACTATGGCTACACCTTC CASSSADNYGYTF TRBJ1-2 . . TRBV5-4
TGCAGCTCCGACCGGGACGGGGGGGATACGCAGTATTTT CSSDRDGGDTQYF TRBJ2-3 TRBD2 . TRBV29-1
TGCGCCAGCAGCTTGGAATCTGAAGAGACCCAGTACTTC CASSLESEETQYF TRBJ2-5 . few TRBV5-1